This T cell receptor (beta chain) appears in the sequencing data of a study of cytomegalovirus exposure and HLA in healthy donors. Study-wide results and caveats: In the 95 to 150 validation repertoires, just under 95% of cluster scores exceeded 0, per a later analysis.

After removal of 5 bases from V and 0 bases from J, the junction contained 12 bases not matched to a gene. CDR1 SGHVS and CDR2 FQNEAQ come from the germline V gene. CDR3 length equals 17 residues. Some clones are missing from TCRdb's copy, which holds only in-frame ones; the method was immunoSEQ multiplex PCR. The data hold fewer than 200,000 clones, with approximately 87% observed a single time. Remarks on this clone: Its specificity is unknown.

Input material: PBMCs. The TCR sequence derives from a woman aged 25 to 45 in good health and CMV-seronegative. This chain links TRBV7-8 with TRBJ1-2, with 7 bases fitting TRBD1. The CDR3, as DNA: TGTGCCAGCAGCCCAACGCGTGACAGGGAATCTAACTATGGCTACACCTTC. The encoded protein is CASSPTRDRESNYGYTF.